This T cell receptor beta chain was captured by sequencing in a study of cytomegalovirus exposure and HLA in healthy donors. General study points: Altogether, around 160 TCR beta chains were recorded as cytomegalovirus-associated. In the analysis, some V segments, TRBV6-2 and TRBV6-3 included, were excluded as indistinguishable.

PCR primers comprised 60 Vbeta and 13 Jbeta primers. Data came from immunoSEQ multiplex PCR; TCRdb stores just in-frame clones and leaves some out. The sample lists roughly 190,000 clones, around 87% seen once, with 1.5% to 2% in the top ten. For this clone: Its antigen is not identified.

Trimming cost V 10 bases and J 3 bases, with 15 bases left between them. The CDR3 totals 13 residues. Germline-derived CDR1 and CDR2 are LNHDA and SQIVND (reference sequence). The rearrangement links TRBV19 to TRBJ1-2, with D tentatively TRBD1 (6 bases). The sequenced material came from PBMCs. This sequence originates from a woman aged 18-29 years in good health and CMV-seronegative. The DNA for the CDR3 is TGTGCCAATCTACAGGGTGTGCACTATGGCTACACCTTC. Amino acid sequence: CANLQGVHYGYTF. Full variable domain (outside the CDR3, taken from reference TRBV19 and TRBJ1-2): DGGITQSPKYLFRKEGQNVTLSCEQNLNHDAMYWYRQDPGQGLRLIYYSQIVNDFQKGDIAEGYSVSREKKESFPLTVTSAQKNPTAFYLCANLQGVHYGYTFGSGTRLTVV.